This T cell receptor (beta chain) appears in the sequencing data of a study of blood T cell repertoires in COVID-19. Study-level background: COVID-19 samples, acute and convalescent, were from the United States, Italy and Spain. Nucleic acid was either cDNA or gDNA, and it came from T cells, B-cell-depleted T cells, or PBMCs.

The CDR3 is 15 amino acids. Trimming took off 1 base at V and 5 bases at J, with 12 bases between the two ends. Germline V CDR1 and CDR2: LNHDA, SQIVND (reference sequence). Methods used by the authors: Reference gene primer amplification gave estimated nucleated cell counts. The method was immunoSEQ multiplex PCR; TCRdb's version includes in-frame clones alone and lacks a portion of them. The V and J calls and clone size were taken over from that table, and D and trimming were inferred from the DNA. The sample records tens of thousands of clones, 88% being singletons. The sequencing sample was made of peripheral blood. The source is a man between 65 and 80 years old with acute or convalescent COVID-19. V usage is TRBV19 and J usage is TRBJ1-5, with D tentatively TRBD1 (6 bases). The CDR3 reads CASSIGGRGHQPQHF. Written as DNA, the CDR3 is TGTGCCAGTAGTATAGGGGGCAGGGGTCATCAGCCCCAGCATTTT.